Detailed here is one T cell receptor (beta chain). The data belong to a study of CD8+ T cells in alopecia areata. J lost 2 bases, V lost 7 bases, and 9 bases had no gene match. This CDR3 is 15 amino acids long. Germline assignment: CDR1 SEHNR and CDR2 FQNEAQ (reference sequence). It was cDNA, reverse transcribed from extracted RNA, that served as the sequencing template. Using immunoSEQ multiplex PCR, the repertoire was profiled, and TCRdb retains in-frame clones only, with some absent. In the table there are 200,000 to 250,000 clones, roughly 69% of which are singletons. The input for sequencing was CD4+ T cells sorted from blood, taken at week 0. The V gene is TRBV7-9, the J gene TRBJ2-5; 8 positions agree with TRBD1. The source of this sequence is a human donor with alopecia areata. The CDR3 region has the DNA TGTGCCAGCAACTTCGACAGGGGAAGACAAGAGACCCAGTACTTC. Amino acids: CASNFDRGRQETQYF. The full variable domain, completed using reference TRBV7-9 and TRBJ2-5, is DTGVSQNPRHKITKRGQNVTFRCDPISEHNRLYWYRQTLGQGPEFLTYFQNEAQLEKSRLLSDRFSAERPKGSFSTLEIQRTEQGDSAMYLCASNFDRGRQETQYFGPGTRLLVL.